The 8 T cell receptor beta chains given below trace back to one sample, sequenced in a study of blood T cell repertoires in COVID-19. Profiling relied on immunoSEQ multiplex PCR, and the TCRdb table lists in-frame clones only, not all of them. The sample contains roughly 190,000 clones, about four fifths of which appear only once. The specimen sequenced was peripheral blood. The receptor set was obtained from a woman between 40 and 50 years old with acute or convalescent COVID-19.

The gene calls are TRBV27 and TRBJ1-1; the match to TRBD1 covers 9 bases. This CDR3 comprises 15 residues. V trimming: 3 bases; J trimming: 6 bases; junction bases outside the gene matches: 8. Germline CDR1 MNHEY, CDR2 SMNVEV (reference sequence). The CDR3 DNA reads as TGTGCCAGCAGTTTCTGCACAGGGGGCTTTGCTGAAGCTTTCTTT. Protein sequence: CASSFCTGGFAEAFF.

This clone was found once. The chain employs TRBV5-1 and TRBJ1-1; D possibly corresponds to TRBD1 (5 bases). V lost 4 bases, J lost 1 base, and 14 bases lay in between. CDR1 is SGHRS and CDR2 is YFSETQ in the germline V gene. The CDR3 is 15 amino acids. This chain's CDR3 is CASSIGSTENTEAFF. CDR3 in DNA: TGCGCCAGCAGCATCGGATCGACAGAGAACACTGAAGCTTTCTTT.

The V call is TRBV14, the J call TRBJ1-2, with 8 bases fitting TRBD1. Per germline, CDR1 SGHDN and CDR2 FVKESK. J gave up 5 bases and V 4 bases, and 9 bases lay outside the gene matches. The CDR3 contains 15 residues. DNA of the CDR3: TGTGCCAGCAGCCCCGCCTGGGACAGGCGGTATGGCTACACCTTC. This gives the protein CASSPAWDRRYGYTF.

The genes are TRBV6-5 and TRBJ1-1; 8 bases fit TRBD1. CDR3 length: 15 amino acids. V trimming: 5 bases; J trimming: 1 base; junction bases outside the gene matches: 6. In germline, CDR1 is MNHEY, CDR2 SVGAGI. CDR3 coding DNA: TGTGCCAGCAGTCGCTCGGACAGGGCGAACACTGAAGCTTTCTTT. Protein sequence: CASSRSDRANTEAFF.

A single count supports this clone. The genes are TRBV5-1 and TRBJ2-2; D gene uncertain. Trimming cost V 0 bases and J 1 base, with 4 bases left between them. The CDR3 spans 14 residues. Germline CDR1 is SGHRS and CDR2 is YFSETQ. CDR3 amino acids: CASSLDRNTGELFF. CDR3 coding DNA: TGCGCCAGCAGCTTGGATAGGAACACCGGGGAGCTGTTTTTT.

This chain links TRBV19 with TRBJ2-1, with 8 positions matching TRBD2. Germline loops: CDR1 LNHDA, CDR2 SQIVND (reference sequence). Unmatched junction bases numbered 8, after V lost 5 bases and J lost 5 bases. This CDR3 comprises 15 residues. In DNA, the CDR3 is TGTGCCAGTAGTGTCAAACAGCGGGGGCACAATGAGCAGTTCTTC. It is translated as CASSVKQRGHNEQFF.

With respect to this clone: Other DNA sequences in this sample translate to the same CDR3. The rearrangement uses TRBV19 and TRBJ1-1, with TRBD1 as a possible D gene (5 bases). The CDR3 spans 13 residues. Trimming shortened V by 2 bases and J by 1 base, and 5 bases separated the two germline ends. Germline loops: CDR1 LNHDA, CDR2 SQIVND (reference sequence). The CDR3 sequence is CASSIRGNTEAFF. The CDR3 DNA reads TGTGCCAGTAGTATAAGGGGGAACACTGAAGCTTTCTTT. The whole variable domain, filled in from reference TRBV19 and TRBJ1-1, reads DGGITQSPKYLFRKEGQNVTLSCEQNLNHDAMYWYRQDPGQGLRLIYYSQIVNDFQKGDIAEGYSVSREKKESFPLTVTSAQKNPTAFYLCASSIRGNTEAFFGQGTRLTVV.

The chain carries TRBV7-9 and TRBJ2-7, with a possible D match to TRBD1 (7 bases). Germline V lookup: CDR1 SEHNR, CDR2 FQNEAQ (reference sequence). V was clipped by 3 bases and J by 1 base, with 16 bases between them. The CDR3 has 16 residues. The CDR3 region has the DNA TGTGCCAGCAGCTTTTCGGGCTCAGGGGGGTCCTACGAGCAGTACTTC. Its translation: CASSFSGSGGSYEQYF.